This T cell receptor (beta chain) was retrieved from a study of blood T cell repertoires in COVID-19. Germline V gene sequence: CDR1 SGHVS, CDR2 FNYEAQ. With 2 bases removed from V and 3 bases from J, the gap between germline ends came to 10 bases. The CDR3 sequence is 15 residues long. The method was immunoSEQ multiplex PCR; TCRdb's version includes in-frame clones alone and lacks a portion of them. The table shows 250,000 to 300,000 clones, with over 65% occurring only once. Sequences were obtained from peripheral blood. The chain has TRBV7-6 and TRBJ2-2, with D possibly matching TRBD2 (5 bases). The TCR originated in a man in his 60s who had recovered from COVID-19. The CDR3 DNA is TGTGCCAGCAGCTTACCCGGGGTGGACACCGGGGAGCTGTTTTTT. Translated, it gives CASSLPGVDTGELFF.